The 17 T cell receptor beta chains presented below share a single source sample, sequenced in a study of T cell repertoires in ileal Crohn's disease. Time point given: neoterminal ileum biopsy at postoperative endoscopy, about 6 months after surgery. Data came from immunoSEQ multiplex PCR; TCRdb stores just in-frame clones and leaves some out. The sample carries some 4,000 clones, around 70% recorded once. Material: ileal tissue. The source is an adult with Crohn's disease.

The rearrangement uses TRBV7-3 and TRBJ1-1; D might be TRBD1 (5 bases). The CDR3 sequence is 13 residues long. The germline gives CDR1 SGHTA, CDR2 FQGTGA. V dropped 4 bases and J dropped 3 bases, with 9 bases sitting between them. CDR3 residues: CASSSQGHTEAFF. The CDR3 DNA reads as TGTGCCAGCAGCTCCCAGGGTCACACTGAAGCTTTCTTT. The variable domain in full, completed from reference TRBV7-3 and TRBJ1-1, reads GAGVSQTPSNKVTEKGKYVELRCDPISGHTALYWYRQSLGQGPEFLIYFQGTGAADDSGLPNDRFFAVRPEGSVSTLKIQRTERGDSAVYLCASSSQGHTEAFFGQGTRLTVV.

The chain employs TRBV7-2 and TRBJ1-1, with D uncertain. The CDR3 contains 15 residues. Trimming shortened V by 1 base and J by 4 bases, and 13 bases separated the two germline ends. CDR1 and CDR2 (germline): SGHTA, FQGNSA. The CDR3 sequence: CASSLGGRGPTEAFF. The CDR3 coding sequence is TGTGCCAGCAGCTTAGGCGGGAGAGGGCCCACTGAAGCTTTCTTT. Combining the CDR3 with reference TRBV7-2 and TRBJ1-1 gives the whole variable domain GAGVSQSPSNKVTEKGKDVELRCDPISGHTALYWYRQSLGQGLEFLIYFQGNSAPDKSGLPSDRFSAERTGGSVSTLTIQRTQQEDSAVYLCASSLGGRGPTEAFFGQGTRLTVV.

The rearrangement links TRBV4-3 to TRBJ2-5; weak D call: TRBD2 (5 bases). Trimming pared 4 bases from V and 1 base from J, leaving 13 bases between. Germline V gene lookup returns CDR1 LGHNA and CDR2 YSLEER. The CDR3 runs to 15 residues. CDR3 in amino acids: CASSLNRGAQETQYF. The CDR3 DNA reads TGCGCCAGCAGCCTGAACCGGGGTGCCCAAGAGACCCAGTACTTC.

The chain's CDR3 is CASSVLTSGGEQFF. CDR3 coding DNA: TGTGCCAGCAGCGTACTGACTAGCGGGGGTGAGCAGTTCTTC. The chain links TRBV9 to TRBJ2-1; 12 bases match TRBD2. Trimming at V came to 1 base and at J to 9 bases, leaving 2 bases not matched to a gene. The CDR3 runs 14 residues. The germline gives CDR1 SGDLS, CDR2 YYNGEE.

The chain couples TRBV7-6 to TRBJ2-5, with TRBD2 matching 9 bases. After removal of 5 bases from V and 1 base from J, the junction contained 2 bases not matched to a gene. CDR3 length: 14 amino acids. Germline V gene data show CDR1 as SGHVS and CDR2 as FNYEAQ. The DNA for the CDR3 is TGTGCCAGCAGCGTTAGCGGGGGCCAAGAGACCCAGTACTTC. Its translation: CASSVSGGQETQYF.

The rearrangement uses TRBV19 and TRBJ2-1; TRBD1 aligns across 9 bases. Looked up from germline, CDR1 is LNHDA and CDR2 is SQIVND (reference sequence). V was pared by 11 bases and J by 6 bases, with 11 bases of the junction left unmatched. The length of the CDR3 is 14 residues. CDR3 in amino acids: CASATGGNFNEQFF. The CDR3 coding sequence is TGTGCCTCGGCGACAGGGGGAAATTTCAATGAGCAGTTCTTC.

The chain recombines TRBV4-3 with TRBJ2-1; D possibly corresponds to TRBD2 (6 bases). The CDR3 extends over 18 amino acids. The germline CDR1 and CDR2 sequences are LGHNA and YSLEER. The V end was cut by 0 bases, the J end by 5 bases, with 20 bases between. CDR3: CASSQEFLVQRVNNEQFF. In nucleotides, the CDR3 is TGCGCCAGCAGCCAAGAATTCCTGGTCCAGCGGGTAAACAATGAGCAGTTCTTC.

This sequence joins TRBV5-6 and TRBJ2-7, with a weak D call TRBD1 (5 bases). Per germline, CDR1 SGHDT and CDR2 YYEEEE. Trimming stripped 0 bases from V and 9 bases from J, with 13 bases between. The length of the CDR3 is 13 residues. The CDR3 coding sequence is TGTGCCAGCAGCTTGGCCCAGGGATCGTTGCAGTACGTC. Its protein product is CASSLAQGSLQYV.

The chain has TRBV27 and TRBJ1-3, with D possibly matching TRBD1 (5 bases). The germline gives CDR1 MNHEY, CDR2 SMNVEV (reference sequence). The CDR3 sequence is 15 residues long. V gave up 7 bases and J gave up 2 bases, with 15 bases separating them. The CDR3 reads CASTQWGGTGNTIYF. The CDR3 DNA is TGTGCCAGCACCCAATGGGGGGGTACTGGAAACACCATATATTTT.

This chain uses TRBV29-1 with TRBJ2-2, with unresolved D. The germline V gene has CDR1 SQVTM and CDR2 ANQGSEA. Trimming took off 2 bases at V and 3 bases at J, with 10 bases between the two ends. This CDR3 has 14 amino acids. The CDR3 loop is CSVENSQYTGELFF. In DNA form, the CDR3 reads TGCAGCGTTGAAAATTCACAGTACACCGGGGAGCTGTTTTTT.

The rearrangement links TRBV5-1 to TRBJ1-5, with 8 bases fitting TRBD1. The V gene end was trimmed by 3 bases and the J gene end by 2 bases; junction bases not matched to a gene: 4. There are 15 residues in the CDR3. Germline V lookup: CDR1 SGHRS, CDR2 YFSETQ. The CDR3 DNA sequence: TGCGCCAGCAGCTCAGGGGGCTGGGGCAATCAGCCCCAGCATTTT. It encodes CASSSGGWGNQPQHF.

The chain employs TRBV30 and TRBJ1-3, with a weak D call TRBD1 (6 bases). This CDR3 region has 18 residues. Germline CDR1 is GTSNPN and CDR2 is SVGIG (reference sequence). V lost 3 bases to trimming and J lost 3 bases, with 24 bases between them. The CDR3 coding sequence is TGTGCCTGGAGGGGTGCAGGGGATAAGTCCGTCTTTGGAAACACCATATATTTT. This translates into CAWRGAGDKSVFGNTIYF. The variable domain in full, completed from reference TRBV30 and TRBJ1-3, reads SQTIHQWPATLVQPVGSPLSLECTVEGTSNPNLYWYRQAAGRGLQLLFYSVGIGQISSEVPQNLSASRPQDRQFILSSKKLLLSDSGFYLCAWRGAGDKSVFGNTIYFGEGSWLTVV.

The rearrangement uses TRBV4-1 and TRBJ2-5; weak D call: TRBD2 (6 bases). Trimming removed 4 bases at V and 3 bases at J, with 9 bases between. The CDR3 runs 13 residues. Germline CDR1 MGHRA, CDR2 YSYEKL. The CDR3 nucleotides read TGCGCCAGCAGCCTGGGGGGAGAAGAGACCCAGTACTTC. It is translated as CASSLGGEETQYF.

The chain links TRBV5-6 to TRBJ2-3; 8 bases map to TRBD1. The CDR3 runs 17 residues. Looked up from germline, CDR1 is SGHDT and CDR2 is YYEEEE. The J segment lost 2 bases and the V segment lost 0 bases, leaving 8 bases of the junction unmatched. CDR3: CASSLAGAGGYTDTQYF. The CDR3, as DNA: TGTGCCAGCAGCTTGGCCGGGGCAGGGGGCTACACAGATACGCAGTATTTT.

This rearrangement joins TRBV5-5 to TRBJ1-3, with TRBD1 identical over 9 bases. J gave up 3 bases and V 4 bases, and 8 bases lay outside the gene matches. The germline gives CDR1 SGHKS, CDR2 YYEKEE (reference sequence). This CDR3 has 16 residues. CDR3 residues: CASSPYGTGIGNTIYF. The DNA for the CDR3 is TGTGCCAGCAGCCCTTATGGGACAGGGATTGGAAACACCATATATTTT.

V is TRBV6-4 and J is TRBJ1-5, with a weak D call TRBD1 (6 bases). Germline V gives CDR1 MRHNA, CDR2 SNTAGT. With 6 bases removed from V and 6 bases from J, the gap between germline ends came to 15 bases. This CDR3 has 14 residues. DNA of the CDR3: TGTGCCAGCAGCCCACAGGGTGAGACTCAGCCCCAGCATTTT. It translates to CASSPQGETQPQHF.

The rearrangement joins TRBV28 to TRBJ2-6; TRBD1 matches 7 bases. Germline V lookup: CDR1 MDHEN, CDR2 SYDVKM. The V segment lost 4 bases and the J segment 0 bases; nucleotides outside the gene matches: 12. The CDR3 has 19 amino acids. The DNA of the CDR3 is TGTGCCAGCAGTTCCCCATGGGGGACAGCGAGCTCTGGGGCCAACGTCCTGACTTTC. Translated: CASSSPWGTASSGANVLTF.